Listed here are 4 T cell receptor beta chains from one sample, sequenced in a study of T cell repertoires in cytomegalovirus infection. One entry per CDR3 protein results from TCRdb running MiXCR on the reads. Of 70,000 to 95,000 distinct CDR3 sequences listed, over 25% were seen once; the top ten hold approximately 71%. Their antigens remain unidentified. This sample comprised CD8+ T cells from cultured PBMCs, obtained from culture after CMV antigen stimulation. These receptors came from a human donor in good health (CMV status not recorded). Some clones in this sample may be carry-over from other donors' samples.

Within the sample, this clonotype is medium-sized. The J gene is TRBJ2-6, the V gene TRBV4-1; D gene ambiguous. V dropped 0 bases and J dropped 5 bases, with 20 bases sitting between them. Germline V gene lookup returns CDR1 MGHRA and CDR2 YSYEKL. CDR3 size: 19 residues. CDR3 sequence reads: CASSQDNVPGLGRANVLTF. The CDR3 nucleotides are TGCGCCAGCAGCCAAGATAACGTACCGGGTTTAGGAAGGGCCAACGTCCTGACTTTC.

This clonotype was observed a few times. The chain employs TRBV19 and TRBJ2-1; D gene unclear. V lost 4 bases, J lost 5 bases, and 12 bases lay in between. CDR3 length equals 14 residues. CDR1 is LNHDA and CDR2 is SQIVND in the germline V gene (reference sequence). In nucleotides, the CDR3 is TGTGCCAGTAGTACCGAGTTCTACAACAATGAGCAGTTCTTC. Amino acid sequence: CASSTEFYNNEQFF. Full variable domain (remainder filled in from reference TRBV19 and TRBJ2-1): DGGITQSPKYLFRKEGQNVTLSCEQNLNHDAMYWYRQDPGQGLRLIYYSQIVNDFQKGDIAEGYSVSREKKESFPLTVTSAQKNPTAFYLCASSTEFYNNEQFFGPGTRLTVL.

This clonotype was counted a single time. This chain uses TRBV3-1 with TRBJ2-1; 8 bases are shared with TRBD2. J was trimmed by 6 bases and V by 8 bases; bases with no gene match: 3. The CDR3 contains 12 residues. Germline loops: CDR1 LGHDT, CDR2 YNNKEL (reference sequence). The CDR3: CASLGTSNEQFF. The CDR3 DNA reads as TGTGCCAGCTTAGGGACTAGCAATGAGCAGTTCTTC.

V is TRBV2 and J is TRBJ2-3; D possibly uses TRBD1 or TRBD2 (6 bases each). From germline, CDR1 is SNHLY and CDR2 FYNNEI. The length of the CDR3 is 17 residues. Trimming took 6 bases from V and 0 from J, leaving 19 bases between them. Here the CDR3 reads CASRKTFDGGSTDTQYF. The CDR3 nucleotides are TGTGCCAGCAGGAAAACCTTCGACGGGGGCAGCACAGATACGCAGTATTTT.